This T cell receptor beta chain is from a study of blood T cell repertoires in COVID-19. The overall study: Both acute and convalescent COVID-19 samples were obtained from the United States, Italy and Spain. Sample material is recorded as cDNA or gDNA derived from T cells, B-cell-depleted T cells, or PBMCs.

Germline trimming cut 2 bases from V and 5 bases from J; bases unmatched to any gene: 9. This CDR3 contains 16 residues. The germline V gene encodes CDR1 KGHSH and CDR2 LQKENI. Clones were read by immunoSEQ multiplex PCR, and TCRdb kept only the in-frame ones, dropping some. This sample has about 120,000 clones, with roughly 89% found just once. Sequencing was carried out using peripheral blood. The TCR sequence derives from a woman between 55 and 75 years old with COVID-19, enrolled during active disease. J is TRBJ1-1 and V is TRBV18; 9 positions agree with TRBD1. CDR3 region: CASSPTMGQGGTEAFF. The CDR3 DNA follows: TGTGCCAGCTCACCAACGATGGGACAGGGCGGAACTGAAGCTTTCTTT.